The clone carrying this T cell receptor beta chain came up a few times. Its target is not known. The Oncomine TCR Beta short-read assay was applied to DNA of cultured CD4+ T cells. DNA came from CD4+ T cells after culture. One entry per CDR3 protein results from TCRdb running MiXCR on the PCR reads. The data show some 15,000 distinct CDR3 sequences, with 53% seen just once and about an eighth held by the top ten. The sample comes from a study of vaccination and CD4 T cells after COVID-19. The wider study: Convalescent patients gave post-COVID blood a median approximately 100 days post-diagnosis, range 35 to 161. Control cultures received a CEFX pool, an HIV-1 Nef pool, or no peptide.

Treatment of the sample: roughly nine-day PBMC culture with coronavirus spike peptide pools or control peptides (ViraFEST assay). For ViraFEST, peptide pools expanded antigen-specific T cells, after which the TCRs were sequenced. CDR1 MDHEN and CDR2 SYDVKM come from the germline V gene. Trimming removed 0 bases from V and 0 bases from J, with 12 bases in between. The CDR3 runs 18 residues. Sequencing was done on a sample of CD4+ T cells from blood, cultured in vitro. The chain joins TRBV28 to TRBJ1-6; maybe TRBD1 (5 bases). This receptor was identified in a human donor who had recovered from COVID-19. CDR3 sequence reads: CASSLCCQGFSYNSPLHF. CDR3 DNA: TGTGCCAGCAGTTTATGCTGCCAGGGATTCTCCTATAATTCACCCCTCCACTTT.